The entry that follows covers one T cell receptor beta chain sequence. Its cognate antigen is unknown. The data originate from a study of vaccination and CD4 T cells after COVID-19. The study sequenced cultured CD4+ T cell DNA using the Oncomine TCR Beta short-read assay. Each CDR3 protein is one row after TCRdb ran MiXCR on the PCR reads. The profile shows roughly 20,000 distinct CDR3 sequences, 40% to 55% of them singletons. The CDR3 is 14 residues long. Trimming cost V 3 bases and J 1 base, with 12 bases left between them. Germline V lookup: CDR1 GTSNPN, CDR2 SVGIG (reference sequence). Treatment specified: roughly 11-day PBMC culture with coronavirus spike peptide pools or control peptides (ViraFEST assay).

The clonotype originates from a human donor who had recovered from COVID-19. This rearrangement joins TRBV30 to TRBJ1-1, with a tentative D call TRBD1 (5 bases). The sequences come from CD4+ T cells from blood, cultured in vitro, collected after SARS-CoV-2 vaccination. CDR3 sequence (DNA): TGTGCCTGGAGGAAATGGGGCACGAACACTGAAGCTTTCTTT. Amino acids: CAWRKWGTNTEAFF.